This TCR beta chain was obtained from a study of cytomegalovirus exposure and HLA in healthy donors. Study information: Sequencing of around 200 million T cells in an earlier analysis found around 110 million unique TCR beta sequences.

With 60 Vbeta and 13 Jbeta primers, the PCR was carried out. Generated by immunoSEQ multiplex PCR, the TCRdb table keeps only in-frame clones and is missing some. The clone table shows about 48,000 clones, with the ten largest holding about 6%. The CDR3 length is 13 residues. V was pared by 4 bases and J by 8 bases, with 14 bases between. CDR1 and CDR2 from the germline V gene are SGHTS and YDEGEE. The TCR was taken from a male donor in good health and CMV-seropositive. The chain links TRBV5-8 to TRBJ2-3; D call uncertain. The sequencing sample was made of PBMCs. The DNA of the CDR3 is TGTGCCAGCAGCATCATTAGGCAGGTTACGCAGTATTTT. Residues: CASSIIRQVTQYF. The full variable domain, completed using reference TRBV5-8 and TRBJ2-3, is EAGVTQSPTHLIKTRGQQATLRCSPISGHTSVYWYQQALGLGLQFLLWYDEGEERNRGNFPPRFSGRQFPNYSSELNVNALELEDSALYLCASSIIRQVTQYFGPGTRLTVL.